A selection of T cell receptor beta chains follows, all from one sample in a study of T cells in Graves' hyperthyroidism and ophthalmopathy. TCRdb passed the multiplex PCR reads through MiXCR, listing each CDR3 protein once. The sample shows roughly 500,000 distinct CDR3 sequences, 46% of them seen only once. Sequenced sample: peripheral blood or thyroid tissue (not recorded which). These receptors all come from an adult woman with Graves' disease, either hyperthyroidism or ophthalmopathy (not recorded which). CDR3s include the opening cysteine and the closing phenylalanine or tryptophan. A D gene is named only where the DNA matches it firmly. The size field is filled for only some rows; it gives once, few, many or a size class.

TRBJ2-2 | TRBD1 | TRBV20-1 | - | TGCAGTGCTTCGGACGCAGGGGGCCCCGGGGAGCTGTTTTTT | CSASDAGGPGELFF
TRBJ2-6 | - | TRBV5-1 | many | TGCGCCAGCAGCTTGGGAGGGGGTAGATCCAACGTCCTGACTTTC | CASSLGGGRSNVLTF
TRBJ1-2 | - | TRBV5-1 | - | TGCGCCAGCAGCGACACCGGACAACTGAACTATGGCTACACCTTC | CASSDTGQLNYGYTF
TRBJ2-7 | TRBD2 | TRBV7-6 | many | TGTGCCAGCAGCTTAGCATGGACTAGCGGGGCGATCTACGAGCAGTACTTC | CASSLAWTSGAIYEQYF
TRBJ2-6 | TRBD2 | TRBV4-2 | few | TGTGCCAGCAGCCAAGAGACCGGGCTAGCGGGCCTCTCTGGGGCCAACGTCCTGACTTTC | CASSQETGLAGLSGANVLTF
TRBJ1-5 | - | TRBV24-1 | - | TGTGCCACCAGTGAAGCGGGAGTCCAAGAGACCCAGCATTTT | CATSEAGVQETQHF
TRBJ2-5 | TRBD1 | TRBV20-1 | once | TGCAGTGCGGCCGGGACAGGGCAAGAGACCCAGTACTTC | CSAAGTGQETQYF
TRBJ1-5 | - | TRBV12-3/TRBV12-4 | - | TGTGCCAGCAGTTGGCGGGACATGGGAGAGAATCAGCCCCAGCATTTT | CASSWRDMGENQPQHF
TRBJ2-7 | - | TRBV10-3 | - | TGTGCCATCAAAGGCCGACAACAGGGAAGCTCCTACAATGAGCAGTACTTC | CAIKGRQQGSSYNEQYF
TRBJ2-1 | TRBD2 | TRBV20-1 | many | TGCAGTGCTAGAAAGCGGGAGGGGGCCAATGAGCAGTTCTTC | CSARKREGANEQFF
TRBJ2-5 | TRBD1 | TRBV6-5 | - | TGTGCCAGCAAACAGGGGAGTAGAGAGACCCAGTACTTC | CASKQGSRETQYF
TRBJ1-1 | - | TRBV6-5 | - | TGTGCCAGCAGTTACGAGCAGGGAGCTTTCTTT | CASSYEQGAFF
TRBJ2-7 | - | TRBV10-2 | - | TGCGCCAGCAGTTCCGACTCGGGTGCTGGCGAGCAGTACTTC | CASSSDSGAGEQYF
TRBJ2-7 | - | TRBV5-6 | many | TGTGCCAGCAGCTCGGTACAGTCGAGTGGGGAGCAGTACTTC | CASSSVQSSGEQYF
TRBJ1-6 | - | TRBV15 | - | TGTGCCACCAGCAGCAGCTCGGGGAGCTCCTATAATTCACCCCTCCACTTT | CATSSSSGSSYNSPLHF
TRBJ1-1 | TRBD1 | TRBV28 | few | TGTGCCAGCATCGCGGACAGGGAGTCTGAAGCTTTCTTT | CASIADRESEAFF
TRBJ2-5 | TRBD1 | TRBV5-1 | - | TGCGCCAGCAGCTCAGGGGGTTCTGGAAAAGAGACCCAGTACTTC | CASSSGGSGKETQYF
TRBJ1-5 | - | TRBV7-9 | many | TGTGCCAGCAGCCACGGCGGGGGGCAGCCCCAGCATTTT | CASSHGGGQPQHF
TRBJ1-2 | - | TRBV29-1 | - | TGCAGCGTCAGCAGCCAAGGGGTCCGTGGCTACACCTTC | CSVSSQGVRGYTF
TRBJ1-2 | - | TRBV7-2 | - | TGTGCCAGCAGCTTATTAAATAGGGACTATGGCTACACCTTC | CASSLLNRDYGYTF
TRBJ2-5 | TRBD2 | TRBV20-1 | - | TGCAGTGCTAGAGATGTACTAGCGGAAAGGGAGACCCAGTACTTC | CSARDVLAERETQYF
TRBJ2-7 | - | TRBV20-1 | - | TGCAGTGCTAGAGTAGGGGGAGGATACGAGCAGTACTTC | CSARVGGGYEQYF